This entry concerns a single T cell receptor beta chain. The authors ran a second PCR of roughly 7 to 11 cycles using a sample-barcoded 5' primer and a J-beta primer mix. TCRdb passed the 5' RACE reads through MiXCR, listing each CDR3 protein once. The top ten hold 10% of the sample, which has 750,000 to 950,000 distinct CDR3 sequences, about 28% seen once. This sample was taken from a study of blood T cells in healthy people across ages. The CDR3 is 16 residues long. The trim removed 2 bases at V and 3 bases at J, leaving 11 bases unmatched. Per the germline V gene, CDR1 is DFQATT and CDR2 is SNEGSKA (reference sequence). These data also featured in a second study, about T cells of mothers and their children.

The TCR comes from a middle-aged woman in good health. Sequencing input: blood. This chain joins TRBV20-1 and TRBJ2-3; 7 bases line up with TRBD2. CDR3 in amino acids: CSARNLAGGWTDTQYF. The CDR3 DNA follows: TGCAGTGCTAGAAACCTAGCCGGGGGGTGGACAGATACGCAGTATTTT.